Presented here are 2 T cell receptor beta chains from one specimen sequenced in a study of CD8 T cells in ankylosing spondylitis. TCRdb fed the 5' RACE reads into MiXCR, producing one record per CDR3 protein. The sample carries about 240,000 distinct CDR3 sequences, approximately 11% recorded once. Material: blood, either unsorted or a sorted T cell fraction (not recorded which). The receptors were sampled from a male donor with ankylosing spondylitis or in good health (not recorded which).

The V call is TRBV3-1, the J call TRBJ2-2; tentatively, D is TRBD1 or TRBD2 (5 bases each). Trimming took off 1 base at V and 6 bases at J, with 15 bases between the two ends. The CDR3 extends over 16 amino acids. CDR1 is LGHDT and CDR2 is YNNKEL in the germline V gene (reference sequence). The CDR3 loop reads CASSQARGGAAGELFF. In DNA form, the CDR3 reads TGTGCCAGCAGCCAAGCTCGGGGTGGGGCGGCCGGGGAGCTGTTTTTT.

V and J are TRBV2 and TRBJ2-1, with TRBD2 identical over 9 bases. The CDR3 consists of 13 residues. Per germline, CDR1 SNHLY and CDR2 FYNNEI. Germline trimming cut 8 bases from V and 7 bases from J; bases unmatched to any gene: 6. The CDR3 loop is CASRSGSGNEQFF. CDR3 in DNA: TGTGCCAGCCGTAGCGGGAGCGGAAATGAGCAGTTCTTC.